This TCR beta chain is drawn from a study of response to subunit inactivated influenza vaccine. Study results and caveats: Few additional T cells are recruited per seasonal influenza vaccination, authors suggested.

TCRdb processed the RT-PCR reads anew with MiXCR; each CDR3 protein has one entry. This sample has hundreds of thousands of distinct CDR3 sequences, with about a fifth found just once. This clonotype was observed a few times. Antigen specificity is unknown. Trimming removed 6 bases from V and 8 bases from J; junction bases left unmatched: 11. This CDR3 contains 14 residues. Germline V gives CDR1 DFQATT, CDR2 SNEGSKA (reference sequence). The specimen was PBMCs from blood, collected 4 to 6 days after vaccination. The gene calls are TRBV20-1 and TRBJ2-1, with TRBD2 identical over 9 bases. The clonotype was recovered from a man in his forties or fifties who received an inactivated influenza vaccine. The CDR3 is CSAQLAGGPYEQFF. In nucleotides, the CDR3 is TGCAGTGCCCAGCTCGCGGGAGGGCCATATGAGCAGTTCTTC.